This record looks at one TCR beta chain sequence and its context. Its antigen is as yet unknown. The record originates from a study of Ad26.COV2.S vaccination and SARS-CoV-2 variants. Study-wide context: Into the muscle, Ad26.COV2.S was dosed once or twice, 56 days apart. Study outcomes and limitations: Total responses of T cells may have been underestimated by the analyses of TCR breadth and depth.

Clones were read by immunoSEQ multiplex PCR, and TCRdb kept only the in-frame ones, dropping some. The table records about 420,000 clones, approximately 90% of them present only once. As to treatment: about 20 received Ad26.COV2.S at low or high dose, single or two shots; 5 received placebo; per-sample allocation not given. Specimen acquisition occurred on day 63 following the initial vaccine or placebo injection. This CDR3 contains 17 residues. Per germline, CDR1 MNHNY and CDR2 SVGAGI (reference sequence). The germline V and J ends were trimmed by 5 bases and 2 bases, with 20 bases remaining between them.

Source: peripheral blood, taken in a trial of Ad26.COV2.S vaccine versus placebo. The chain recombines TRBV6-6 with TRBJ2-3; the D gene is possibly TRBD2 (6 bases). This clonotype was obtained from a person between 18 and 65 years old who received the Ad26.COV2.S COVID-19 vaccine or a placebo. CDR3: CASSPSAGRAVTDTQYF. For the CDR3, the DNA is TGTGCCAGCAGTCCGTCGGCGGGGCGGGCGGTCACAGATACGCAGTATTTT.